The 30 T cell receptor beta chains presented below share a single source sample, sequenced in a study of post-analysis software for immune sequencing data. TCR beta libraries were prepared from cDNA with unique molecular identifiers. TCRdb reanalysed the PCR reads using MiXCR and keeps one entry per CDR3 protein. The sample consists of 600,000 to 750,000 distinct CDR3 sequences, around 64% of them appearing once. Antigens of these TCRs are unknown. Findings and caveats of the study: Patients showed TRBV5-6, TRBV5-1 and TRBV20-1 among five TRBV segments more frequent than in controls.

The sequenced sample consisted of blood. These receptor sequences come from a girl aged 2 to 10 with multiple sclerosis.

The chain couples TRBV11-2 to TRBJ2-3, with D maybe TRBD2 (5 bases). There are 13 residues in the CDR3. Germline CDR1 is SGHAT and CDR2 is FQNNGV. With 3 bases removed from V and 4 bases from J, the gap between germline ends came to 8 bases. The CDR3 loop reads CASSFSDPDTQYF. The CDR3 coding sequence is TGTGCCAGCAGCTTTAGCGACCCAGATACGCAGTATTTT.

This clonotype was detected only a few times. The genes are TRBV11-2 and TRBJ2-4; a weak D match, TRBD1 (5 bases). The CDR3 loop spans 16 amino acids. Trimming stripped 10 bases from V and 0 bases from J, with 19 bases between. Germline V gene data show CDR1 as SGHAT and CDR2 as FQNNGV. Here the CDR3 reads CATAISPTGAKNIQYF. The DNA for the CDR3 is TGTGCCACCGCCATCAGCCCAACAGGAGCCAAAAACATTCAGTACTTC. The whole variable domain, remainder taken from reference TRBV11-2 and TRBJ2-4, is EAGVAQSPRYKIIEKRQSVAFWCNPISGHATLYWYQQILGQGPKLLIQFQNNGVVDDSQLPKDRFSAERLKGVDSTLKIQPAKLEDSAVYLCATAISPTGAKNIQYFGAGTRLSVL.

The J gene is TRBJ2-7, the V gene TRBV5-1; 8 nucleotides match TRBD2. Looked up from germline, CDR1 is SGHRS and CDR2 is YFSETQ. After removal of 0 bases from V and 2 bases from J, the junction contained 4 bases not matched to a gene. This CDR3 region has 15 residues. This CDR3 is CASSLGGRTTYEQYF. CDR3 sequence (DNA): TGCGCCAGCAGCTTGGGCGGGAGGACTACCTACGAGCAGTACTTC. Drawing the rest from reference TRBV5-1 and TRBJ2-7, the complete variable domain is KAGVTQTPRYLIKTRGQQVTLSCSPISGHRSVSWYQQTPGQGLQFLFEYFSETQRNKGNFPGRFSGRQFSNSRSEMNVSTLELGDSALYLCASSLGGRTTYEQYFGPGTRLTVT.

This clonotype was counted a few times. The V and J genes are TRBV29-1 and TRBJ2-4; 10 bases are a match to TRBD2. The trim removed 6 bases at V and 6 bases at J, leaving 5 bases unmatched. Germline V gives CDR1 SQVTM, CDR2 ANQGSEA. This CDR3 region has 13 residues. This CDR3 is CSVAPSGGNIQYF. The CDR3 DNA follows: TGCAGCGTGGCCCCTAGCGGGGGAAACATTCAGTACTTC. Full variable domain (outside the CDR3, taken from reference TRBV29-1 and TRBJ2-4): SAVISQKPSRDICQRGTSLTIQCQVDSQVTMMFWYRQQPGQSLTLIATANQGSEATYESGFVIDKFPISRPNLTFSTLTVSNMSPEDSSIYLCSVAPSGGNIQYFGAGTRLSVL.

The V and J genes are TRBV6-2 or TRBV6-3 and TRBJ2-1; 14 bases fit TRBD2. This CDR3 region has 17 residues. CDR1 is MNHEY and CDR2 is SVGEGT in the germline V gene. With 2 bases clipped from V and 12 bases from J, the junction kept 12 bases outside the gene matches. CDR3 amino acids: CASSYPETSGRALGQFF. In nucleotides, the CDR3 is TGTGCCAGCAGTTACCCCGAGACTAGCGGGAGGGCCCTGGGGCAGTTCTTC.

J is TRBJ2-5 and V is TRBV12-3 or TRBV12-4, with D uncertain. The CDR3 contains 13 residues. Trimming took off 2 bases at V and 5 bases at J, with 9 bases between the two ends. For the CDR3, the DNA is TGTGCCAGCAGTTTAAAGAGTAGGGAGACCCAGTACTTC. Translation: CASSLKSRETQYF.

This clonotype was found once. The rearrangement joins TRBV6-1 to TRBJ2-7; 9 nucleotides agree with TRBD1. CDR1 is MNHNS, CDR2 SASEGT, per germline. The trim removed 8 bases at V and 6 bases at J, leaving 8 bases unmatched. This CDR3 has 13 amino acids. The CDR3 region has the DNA TGTGCCAGCTGCCGGGACAGGGTGAGCGAGCAGTACTTC. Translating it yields CASCRDRVSEQYF.

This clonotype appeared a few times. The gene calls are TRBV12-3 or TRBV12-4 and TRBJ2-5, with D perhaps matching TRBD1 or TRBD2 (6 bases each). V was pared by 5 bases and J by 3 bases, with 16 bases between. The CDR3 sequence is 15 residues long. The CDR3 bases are TGTGCCAGCAGTAAGGGGGGCCGGCGGGAAGAGACCCAGTACTTC. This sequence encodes CASSKGGRREETQYF.

Here the CDR3 DNA reads TGCGCCAGCAGCCAAGAGTGGTTCGGTGGGACTAGCGGGAGGGCCTACGAGCAGTACTTC. Translating it yields CASSQEWFGGTSGRAYEQYF. The rearrangement links TRBV4-1 to TRBJ2-7, with 16 bases identical to TRBD2. The CDR3 extends over 20 amino acids. The ends lost 0 bases at V and 2 bases at J; junction bases unmatched: 10. From germline, CDR1 is MGHRA and CDR2 YSYEKL.

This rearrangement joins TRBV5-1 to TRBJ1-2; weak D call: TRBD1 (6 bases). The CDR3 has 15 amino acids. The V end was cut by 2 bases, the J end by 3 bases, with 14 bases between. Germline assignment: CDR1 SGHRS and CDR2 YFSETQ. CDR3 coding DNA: TGCGCCAGCAGCTTTACCGGGCAGGGGCACTATGGCTACACCTTC. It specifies CASSFTGQGHYGYTF.

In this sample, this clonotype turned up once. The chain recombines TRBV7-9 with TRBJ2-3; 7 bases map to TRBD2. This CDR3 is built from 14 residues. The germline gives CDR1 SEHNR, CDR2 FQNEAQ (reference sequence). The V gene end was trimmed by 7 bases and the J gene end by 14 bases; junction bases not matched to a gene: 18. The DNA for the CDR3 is TGTGCCAGCACTCGACCCGGGAGGACTCCAGTCCCGTATTTT. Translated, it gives CASTRPGRTPVPYF. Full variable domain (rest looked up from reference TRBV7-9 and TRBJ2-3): DTGVSQNPRHKITKRGQNVTFRCDPISEHNRLYWYRQTLGQGPEFLTYFQNEAQLEKSRLLSDRFSAERPKGSFSTLEIQRTEQGDSAMYLCASTRPGRTPVPYFGPGTRLTVL.

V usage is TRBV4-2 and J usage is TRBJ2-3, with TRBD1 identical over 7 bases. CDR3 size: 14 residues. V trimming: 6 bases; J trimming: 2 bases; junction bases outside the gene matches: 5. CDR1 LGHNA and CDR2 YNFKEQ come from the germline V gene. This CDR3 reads CASRWTGLTDTQYF. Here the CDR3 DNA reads TGTGCCAGCAGATGGACAGGACTCACAGATACGCAGTATTTT.

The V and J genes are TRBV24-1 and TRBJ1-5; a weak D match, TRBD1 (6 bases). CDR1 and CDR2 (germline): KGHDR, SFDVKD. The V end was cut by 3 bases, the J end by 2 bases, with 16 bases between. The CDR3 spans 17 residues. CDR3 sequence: CATSDGRTADGNQPQHF. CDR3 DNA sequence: TGTGCCACCAGTGATGGGAGGACAGCCGATGGCAATCAGCCCCAGCATTTT.

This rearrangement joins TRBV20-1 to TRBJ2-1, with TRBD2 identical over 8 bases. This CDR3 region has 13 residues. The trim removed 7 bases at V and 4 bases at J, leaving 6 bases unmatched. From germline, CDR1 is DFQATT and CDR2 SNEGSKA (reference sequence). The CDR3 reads CSGAGDGYNEQFF. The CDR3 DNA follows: TGCAGTGGAGCGGGAGACGGTTACAATGAGCAGTTCTTC.

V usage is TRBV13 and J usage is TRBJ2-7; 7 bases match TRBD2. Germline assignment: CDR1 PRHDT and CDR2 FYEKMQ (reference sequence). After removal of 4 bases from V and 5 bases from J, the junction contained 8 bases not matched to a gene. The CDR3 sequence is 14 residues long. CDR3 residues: CASSSFRGSHEQYF. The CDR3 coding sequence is TGTGCCAGCAGCTCCTTCCGCGGGAGCCACGAGCAGTACTTC.

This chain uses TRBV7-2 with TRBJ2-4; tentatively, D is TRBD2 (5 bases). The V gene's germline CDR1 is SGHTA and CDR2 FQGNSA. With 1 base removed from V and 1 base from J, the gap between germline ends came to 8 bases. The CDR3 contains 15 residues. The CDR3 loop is CASSLVAGAKNIQYF. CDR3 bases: TGTGCCAGCAGCTTAGTGGCGGGTGCCAAAAACATTCAGTACTTC.

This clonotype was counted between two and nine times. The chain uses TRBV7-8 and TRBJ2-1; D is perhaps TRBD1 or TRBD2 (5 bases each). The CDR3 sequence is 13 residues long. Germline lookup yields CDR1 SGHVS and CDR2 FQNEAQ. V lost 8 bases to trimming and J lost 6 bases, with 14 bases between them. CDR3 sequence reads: CASLRDDLNEQFF. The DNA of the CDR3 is TGTGCCAGCTTACGGGACGATCTCAATGAGCAGTTCTTC.

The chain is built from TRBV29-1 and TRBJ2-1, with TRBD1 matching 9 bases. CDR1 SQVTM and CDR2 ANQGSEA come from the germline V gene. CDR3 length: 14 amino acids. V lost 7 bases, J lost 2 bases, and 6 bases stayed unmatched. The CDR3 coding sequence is TGCAGCGCCGAACAGGGGGCCCCCTACAATGAGCAGTTCTTC. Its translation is CSAEQGAPYNEQFF.

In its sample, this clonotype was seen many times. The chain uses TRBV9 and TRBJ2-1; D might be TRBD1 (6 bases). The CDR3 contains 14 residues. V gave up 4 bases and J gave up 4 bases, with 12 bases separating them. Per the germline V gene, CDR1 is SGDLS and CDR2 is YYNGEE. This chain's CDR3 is CASSPRGQYNEQFF. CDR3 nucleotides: TGTGCCAGCAGCCCCCGCGGACAGTACAATGAGCAGTTCTTC.

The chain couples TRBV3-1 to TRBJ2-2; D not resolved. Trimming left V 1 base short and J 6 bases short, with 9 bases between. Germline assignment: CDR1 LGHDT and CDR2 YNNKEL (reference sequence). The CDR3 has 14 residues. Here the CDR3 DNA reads TGTGCCAGCAGCCAAGTACGTAGATCCGGGGAGCTGTTTTTT. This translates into CASSQVRRSGELFF.

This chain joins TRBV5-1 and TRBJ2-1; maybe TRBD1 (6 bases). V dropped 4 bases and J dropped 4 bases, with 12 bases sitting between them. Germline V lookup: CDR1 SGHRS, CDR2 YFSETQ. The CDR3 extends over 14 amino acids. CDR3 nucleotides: TGCGCCAGCAGCCCAGGACAGTCTTACAATGAGCAGTTCTTC. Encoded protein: CASSPGQSYNEQFF.

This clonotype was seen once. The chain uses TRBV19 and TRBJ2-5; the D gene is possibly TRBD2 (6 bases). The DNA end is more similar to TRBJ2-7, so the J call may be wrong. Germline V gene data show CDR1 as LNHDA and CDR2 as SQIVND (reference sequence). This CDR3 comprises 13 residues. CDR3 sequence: CASKRRDADEQYF. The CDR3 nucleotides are TGTGCCAGTAAGAGGCGGGACGCGGACGAGCAGTACTTC.

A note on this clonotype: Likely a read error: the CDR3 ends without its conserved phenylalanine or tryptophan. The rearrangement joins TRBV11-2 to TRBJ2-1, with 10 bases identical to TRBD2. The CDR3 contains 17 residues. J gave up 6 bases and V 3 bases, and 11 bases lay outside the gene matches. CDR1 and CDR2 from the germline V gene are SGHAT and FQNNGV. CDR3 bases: TGTGCCAGCAGCTTTCCCAGGAGGCCTAGCGGGAGCAATGAGCAGTTCCTC. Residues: CASSFPRRPSGSNEQFL.

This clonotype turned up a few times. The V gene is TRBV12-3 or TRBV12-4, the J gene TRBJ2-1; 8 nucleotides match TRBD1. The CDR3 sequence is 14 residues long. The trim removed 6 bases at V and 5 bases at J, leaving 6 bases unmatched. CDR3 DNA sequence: TGTGCCAGCAGAAAGACAGGGGCGCACAATGAGCAGTTCTTC. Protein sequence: CASRKTGAHNEQFF.

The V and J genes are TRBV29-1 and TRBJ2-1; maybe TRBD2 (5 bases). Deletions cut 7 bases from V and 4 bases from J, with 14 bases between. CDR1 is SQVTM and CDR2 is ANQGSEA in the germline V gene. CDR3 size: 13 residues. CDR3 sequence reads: CSAKGLNYNEQFF. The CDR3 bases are TGCAGCGCGAAAGGACTGAATTACAATGAGCAGTTCTTC.

This CDR3 reads CAISEGLGAQYF. The CDR3 coding sequence is TGTGCCATCAGTGAGGGTCTGGGCGCGCAGTATTTT. This chain uses TRBV10-3 with TRBJ2-3; D gene ambiguous. V was cut by 2 bases and J by 10 bases, with 10 bases left in between. Germline CDR1 reads ENHRY; CDR2 reads SYGVKD. The CDR3 is made up of 12 amino acids.

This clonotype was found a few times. The CDR3 DNA reads TGCAGCGGCGCCCCAGCGGGGGGGCCGAGATACAATGAGCAGTTCTTC. The encoded protein is CSGAPAGGPRYNEQFF. J is TRBJ2-1 and V is TRBV29-1, with 10 bases identical to TRBD2. From germline, CDR1 is SQVTM and CDR2 ANQGSEA. Trimming took 7 bases from V and 4 from J; bases not matched to a gene: 13. The CDR3 has 16 residues.

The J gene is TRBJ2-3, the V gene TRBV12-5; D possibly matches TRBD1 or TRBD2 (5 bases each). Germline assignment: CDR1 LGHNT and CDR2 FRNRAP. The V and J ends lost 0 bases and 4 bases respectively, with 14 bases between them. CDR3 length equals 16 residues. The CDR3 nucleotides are TGTGCTAGTGGTTTGGTACAGGTACTAGTCCCAGATACGCAGTATTTT. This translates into CASGLVQVLVPDTQYF.

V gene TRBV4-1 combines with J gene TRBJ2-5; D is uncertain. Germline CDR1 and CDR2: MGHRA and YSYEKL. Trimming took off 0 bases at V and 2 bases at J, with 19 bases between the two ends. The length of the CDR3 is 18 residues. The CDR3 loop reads CASSQETLSTSPQETQYF. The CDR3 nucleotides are TGCGCCAGCAGCCAAGAAACTCTTTCCACGTCCCCACAAGAGACCCAGTACTTC.

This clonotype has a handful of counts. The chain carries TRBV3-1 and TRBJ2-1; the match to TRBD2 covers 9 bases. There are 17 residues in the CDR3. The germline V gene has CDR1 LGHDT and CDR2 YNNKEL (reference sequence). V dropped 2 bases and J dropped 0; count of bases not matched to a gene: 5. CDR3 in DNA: TGTGCCAGCAGCCAAAGTGGACTAGCGAACTCCTACAATGAGCAGTTCTTC. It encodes CASSQSGLANSYNEQFF.